This T cell receptor (beta chain) is from a study of a mutant IDH1 vaccine in newly diagnosed glioma. About the study: All eight of the vaccinations patients received fell in weeks 1, 3, 5, 7, 11, 15, 19 and 23. Vaccines were begun 4-6 weeks after radiotherapy alone, or with temozolomide cycles. Patients had received radiotherapy, temozolomide, or both previously, most receiving both. Treated patients comprised around 62% males and around 40% females, mean age approximately 42 years.

This clone appeared once. Its target is not known. Some clones are missing from TCRdb's copy, which holds only in-frame ones; the method was immunoSEQ multiplex PCR. The table shows about 31,000 clones, with approximately 78% occurring only once. Stated time point: week 11, during vaccination. With topical imiquimod, each dose of the vaccine consisted of 300 ug of mutant IDH1 20-mer peptide. The CDR3 consists of 16 residues. Germline V gives CDR1 GTSNPN, CDR2 SVGIG (reference sequence). V was shortened by 4 bases and J by 4 bases, with 19 bases between the two germline ends. The specimen comprised PBMCs, sampled from a glioma patient whose treatment included an IDH1 peptide vaccine. This chain links TRBV30 with TRBJ1-4, with D unclear. This TCR derives from a man aged 25-45 years with glioma. The CDR3 nucleotides read TGTGCCTGGAAAACCCGACCACGCGGCGTTAATGAAAAACTGTTTTTT. It specifies CAWKTRPRGVNEKLFF.